A single T cell receptor (beta chain) is shown here with its context. The source of the sample is a study of blood T cell repertoires in COVID-19. Original processing notes: From reference gene primer amplification, estimates of nucleated cell counts were derived. Some clones are missing from TCRdb's copy, which holds only in-frame ones; the method was immunoSEQ multiplex PCR. That table furnishes V, J and clone size, whereas the DNA furnished D and trimming. The sample lists about 210,000 clones; approximately 78% were seen once. Trimming at V came to 0 bases and at J to 7 bases, leaving 12 bases not matched to a gene. The germline CDR1 and CDR2 sequences are KGHSH and LQKENI. The CDR3 consists of 17 residues.

The TCR was taken from a woman aged 40 to 49 with acute or convalescent COVID-19. Material for sequencing was peripheral blood. The chain combines TRBV18 with TRBJ2-1, with 7 bases that match TRBD1. CDR3 sequence (DNA): TGTGCCAGCTCACCACCGAACGAGGGACAGTTCGATAATGAGCAGTTCTTC. It is translated as CASSPPNEGQFDNEQFF.